This T cell receptor (beta chain) came from a study of tumor-infiltrating lymphocytes in primary liver carcinoma. Regarding this clonotype: A read error may be the cause here, since a much bigger clone is one base away.

The investigators made TCR beta cDNA from about 500 ng total RNA, using a constant-region primer. Three nested multiplex PCR rounds, a slightly modified ARM-PCR, produced the libraries for TCR beta. The study ran its first two PCR rounds for roughly 10 cycles each, using TRBV1-TRBV30 forward primers and a C-beta reverse primer. TCRdb reprocessed the multiplex PCR reads with MiXCR, giving one entry per CDR3 protein. The data contain about 330,000 distinct CDR3 sequences, approximately 65% of them singletons. CDR3 length: 18 residues. After removal of 4 bases from V and 5 bases from J, the junction contained 18 bases not matched to a gene. CDR1 is SGHNT and CDR2 is YYREEE in the germline V gene (reference sequence). Unsorted whole blood served as the source of blood RNA, and germline DNA was extracted as well.

Specimen: peripheral blood. J is TRBJ2-5 and V is TRBV5-4; TRBD2 agrees at 9 bases. This TCR was recovered from a man aged 40-49 years with primary liver carcinoma and hepatitis B virus infection. CDR3 DNA sequence: TGTGCCAGCAGCCCCCCCGGGACTAGCACGTCGCGTGGGGAGACCCAGTACTTC. Its protein is CASSPPGTSTSRGETQYF. The entire variable domain, with the rest obtained from reference TRBV5-4 and TRBJ2-5, is as follows: ETGVTQSPTHLIKTRGQQVTLRCSSQSGHNTVSWYQQALGQGPQFIFQYYREEENGRGNFPPRFSGLQFPNYSSELNVNALELDDSALYLCASSPPGTSTSRGETQYFGPGTRLLVL.